The rows below give T cell receptor beta chains drawn from one sample of a study of T cell repertoires in cytomegalovirus infection. TCRdb ran MiXCR on the reads and lists one entry per CDR3 protein. The data hold 69,000 or so distinct CDR3 sequences, with 25% to 30% observed a single time. The antigens these receptors bind are not known. This specimen consisted of CD8+ T cells from cultured PBMCs, obtained from culture after CMV antigen stimulation. The origin of the receptors is a human donor in good health (CMV status not recorded). Some clones in this sample may be carry-over from other donors' samples. Each CDR3 is given with its conserved first and last residue. The order of the fields is J gene, clone size, V gene, D gene, CDR3 protein, CDR3 DNA. The D gene is left open where the match is weak. Not every row has a clone size; where given, it reads once, few, many or a size class.

TRBJ1-2	NA	TRBV19	NA	CASSLGMGNYGYTF	TGTGCCAGTAGTCTGGGGATGGGCAACTATGGCTACACCTTC
TRBJ2-7	NA	TRBV28	NA	CASGLLGGHEQYF	TGTGCCAGCGGGTTGCTGGGAGGCCACGAGCAGTACTTC
TRBJ1-2	NA	TRBV5-6	NA	CASSPDAYGYTF	TGTGCCAGCAGTCCGGACGCCTATGGCTACACCTTC
TRBJ2-1	NA	TRBV19	NA	CASSMGGNNEQFF	TGTGCCAGTAGTATGGGCGGAAACAATGAGCAGTTCTTC
TRBJ2-3	few	TRBV2	NA	CASDIRRDSTDTQYF	TGTGCCAGCGATATTCGGCGGGATAGCACAGATACGCAGTATTTT
TRBJ1-2	NA	TRBV27	NA	CASSLSRNYGYTF	TGTGCCAGCAGTTTATCCCGGAACTATGGCTACACCTTC
TRBJ2-1	many	TRBV12-3/TRBV12-4	TRBD2	CASSLTSGRTEQFF	TGTGCCAGCAGTTTGACTAGCGGGAGGACTGAGCAGTTCTTC
TRBJ2-3	many	TRBV4-1	TRBD2	CASSQLAGGNTDTQYF	TGCGCCAGCAGCCAATTAGCGGGAGGGAACACAGATACGCAGTATTTT
TRBJ2-3	NA	TRBV7-9	NA	CASSSTGSGTDTQYF	TGTGCCAGCAGTTCTACAGGGTCTGGCACAGATACGCAGTATTTT
TRBJ2-6	many	TRBV13	TRBD1	CASSDTGGPSSGANVLTF	TGTGCCAGCAGCGATACAGGGGGCCCTAGCTCTGGGGCCAACGTCCTGACTTTC
TRBJ2-5	NA	TRBV19	TRBD2	CVSSHGLAGGEETQYF	TGTGTCAGTAGTCATGGACTAGCGGGAGGAGAAGAGACCCAGTACTTC
TRBJ2-3	NA	TRBV27	TRBD1	CASSDREVSTDTQYF	TGTGCCAGCAGTGACAGGGAAGTCAGCACAGATACGCAGTATTTT
TRBJ1-2	NA	TRBV30	TRBD1	CAWCPGTGIYGYTF	TGTGCCTGGTGTCCCGGGACAGGGATCTATGGCTACACCTTC
TRBJ1-1	NA	TRBV28	NA	CASSLYAPVGGDTEAFF	TGTGCCAGCAGTTTATACGCCCCGGTAGGGGGAGACACTGAAGCTTTCTTT
TRBJ1-6	many	TRBV2	TRBD1	CASRRGTGDSPLHF	TGTGCCAGCAGGCGGGGGACAGGGGACTCACCCCTCCACTTT